One T cell receptor (beta chain) is described in this entry. Its antigen is unidentified. The data were obtained in a study of cytomegalovirus exposure and HLA in healthy donors. V shed 5 bases, J shed 4 bases, and the junction held 5 bases outside the gene matches. This CDR3 contains 14 residues. CDR1 is SGHVS and CDR2 is FQNEAQ in the germline V gene. General study points: Sequencing probably produced one cluster of sequence variants that were highly shared. Common viral pathogens seemed to be connected with several of the most significant clusters, according to a later analysis. 87-base-pair reads could not separate some V segments, including TRBV6-2 and TRBV6-3. In an earlier analysis, about 87% or about 30%: the productive usage of most TCR beta V segments.

The PCR ran on 60 Vbeta and 13 Jbeta primers. Using immunoSEQ multiplex PCR, the repertoire was profiled, and TCRdb retains in-frame clones only, with some absent. The sample comprises fewer than 200,000 clones, around 85% of which are singletons, and around 4% rests with the top ten. The V and J genes are TRBV7-8 and TRBJ2-1; 7 positions agree with TRBD2. The sequence derives from a middle-aged man in good health and CMV-seronegative. Sequenced input: PBMCs. This CDR3 is CASSPWEGYNEQFF. The CDR3 DNA is TGTGCCAGCAGCCCTTGGGAGGGTTACAATGAGCAGTTCTTC.